This T cell receptor (beta chain) derives from a study of blood T cell repertoires in COVID-19 (dated by TCRdb to 2018 to 2020). Background for the entire study: Samples covering the acute and convalescent phases of COVID-19 were provided by collaborators in the United States, Italy and Spain. Deeply sampled blood TCRbeta repertoires from subjects exposed to, actively infected with, or recovered from COVID-19 were included in the dataset. Where available, HLA class I and class II types were taken from metadata supplied by the sample provider and were not determined by assay-based typing. The samples were drawn from two sources: the first 160 participants of the ongoing ImmuneRACE study, and 950 to 1,500 subjects contributed by 6 global collaborators. The repertoires were released in a freely available public database meant as a resource for research on the immune response to SARS-CoV-2. The sample metadata nearly always contained a de-identified subject ID, COVID-19 status, age in years and sex. The prospective study material was composed of cDNA or gDNA derived from T cells, B-cell-depleted T cells, or PBMCs. What the work shows at the level of the full study, not this receptor alone: The amount of clinical and demographic metadata varied by source and participant and was provided uncurated.

A word on this clone: Its specific antigen is unknown. Base qualities were left out, and no much larger clone turns up one base away.

Each collaborating institution followed its own protocols to collect whole blood in K2EDTA tubes. For TCRbeta analysis, collaborator samples were shipped as frozen whole blood, as isolated PBMCs, or as DNA extracted from either sample type. CDR1 SGHVS and CDR2 FNYEAQ were looked up in the germline V gene. Including cysteine and phenylalanine, the CDR3 has 14 amino acids. CDR3 DNA is the only sequence kept; it has 42 bases, read in frame from the first base. Trimming removed 2 bases from V and 7 bases from J, leaving 15 bases between the germline ends. The immunoSEQ Assay, a bias-controlled multiplex PCR, was used to amplify TCRbeta CDR3 regions from genomic DNA. Under the source paper's analysis protocol: Within the assay, amplification of reference gene primers was used to estimate how many nucleated cells each sample contained. Sequence reads were collapsed and filtered to measure the absolute abundance of every unique TCRbeta CDR3 rearrangement. For each sample, productive Simpson clonality was calculated as the square root of Simpson's diversity index over productive rearrangements. This is the immuneACCESS table as TCRdb keeps it, with only in-frame sequences that have V and J called. A part of the clones is gone; compared with another copy, unresolved V genes explain less than half, and the rest is unexplained. Clone size and V and J calls were adopted from that table, with D and trimming inferred from the DNA. Recorded for this sample are roughly 28,000 clones; approximately 90% of them occurred a single time. 9.3% of the sample is taken by the ten largest.

The source is a human donor in a cohort sampled during active COVID-19. The V gene is TRBV7-6 and the J gene is TRBJ2-7; perhaps TRBD1 is the D gene, with 5 bases matching. Sequencing was done on a sample of peripheral blood. The nucleotide sequence is TGTGCCAGCAGCTTATCCCAGGGTGCGCGGGAGCAGTACTTC. This translates into CASSLSQGAREQYF.